This is a list of T cell receptor beta chains from one sample in a study of memory B cells and T cells in multiple sclerosis. The protocol was immunoSEQ multiplex PCR, while the TCRdb copy is restricted to in-frame clones and leaves out a portion. This repertoire shows fewer than 8,000 clones, around 50% found once; its top ten account for roughly a third. Material for sequencing was memory (CD45RO+) CD8+ T cells from blood. These receptors all come from a human donor with multiple sclerosis. CDR3s include the opening cysteine and the closing phenylalanine or tryptophan. D genes are given only for firm matches. Size is omitted from some rows. Given values are once, few, many or a class for expanded clones.

J gene | V gene | clone size | D gene | CDR3 protein | CDR3 DNA
TRBJ2-2 | TRBV10-3 | . | TRBD2 | CAVGGGGTGELFF | TGTGCCGTTGGGGGGGGAGGCACCGGGGAGCTGTTTTTT
TRBJ2-7 | TRBV19 | . | TRBD1 | CASSPPGQGYEQYF | TGTGCCAGTAGTCCCCCGGGACAGGGGTACGAGCAGTACTTC
TRBJ2-3 | TRBV10-3 | once | . | CAISVGGVVTDTQYF | TGTGCCATCAGTGTCGGGGGAGTCGTAACAGATACGCAGTATTTT
TRBJ2-7 | TRBV30 | . | . | CAWSVSLYEQYF | TGTGCCTGGAGTGTCTCACTTTACGAGCAGTACTTC
TRBJ1-1 | TRBV5-1 | . | . | CASSPGGGLGGTEAFF | TGCGCCAGCAGCCCCGGGGGGGGGTTAGGGGGCACTGAAGCTTTCTTT
TRBJ2-5 | TRBV28 | . | TRBD1 | CATSVGQGKETQYF | TGTGCCACTTCCGTGGGACAGGGGAAAGAGACCCAGTACTTC
TRBJ2-3 | TRBV6-4 | . | TRBD2 | CASSGTSGGTDTQYF | TGTGCCAGCAGTGGGACTAGCGGGGGCACAGATACGCAGTATTTT
TRBJ1-1 | TRBV4-1 | . | TRBD1 | CASSQGRQGIGNTEAFF | TGCGCCAGCAGCCAAGGTCGACAGGGAATAGGGAACACTGAAGCTTTCTTT
TRBJ1-4 | TRBV6-1 | few | . | CASSASIGQQSTEKLFF | TGTGCCAGCAGTGCCAGCATTGGACAGCAGAGCACCGAAAAACTGTTTTTT
TRBJ2-7 | TRBV6-1 | few | . | CASSEAVGTSPGLPEQYF | TGTGCCAGCAGTGAAGCCGTCGGGACATCTCCGGGACTACCAGAGCAGTACTTC
TRBJ2-7 | TRBV5-1 | medium-sized | . | CASSGGTASSYEQYF | TGCGCCAGCAGCGGCGGGACAGCTAGCTCCTACGAGCAGTACTTC
TRBJ1-1 | TRBV19 | few | . | CASAAYSGRLSLNTEAFF | TGTGCCAGTGCTGCCTATTCAGGGAGGCTGAGTCTGAACACTGAAGCTTTCTTT
TRBJ1-2 | TRBV9 | medium-sized | TRBD1 | CASSAEGQETNYGYTF | TGTGCCAGCAGCGCCGAAGGACAGGAAACTAACTATGGCTACACCTTC
TRBJ2-3 | TRBV7-6 | . | TRBD2 | CASSLVAGGSTDTQYF | TGTGCCAGCAGCTTAGTAGCGGGGGGGAGCACAGATACGCAGTATTTT
TRBJ1-1 | TRBV7-9 | . | . | CASSFGDTEAFF | TGTGCCAGCAGCTTCGGGGACACTGAAGCTTTCTTT
TRBJ2-1 | TRBV7-3 | once | . | CASSLYGAHGNNEQFF | TGTGCCAGCAGCTTATATGGCGCGCACGGGAACAATGAGCAGTTCTTC
TRBJ1-1 | TRBV27 | . | TRBD1 | CASSPLWQGAGTEAFF | TGTGCCAGCAGTCCCCTGTGGCAGGGGGCTGGCACTGAAGCTTTCTTT
TRBJ2-1 | TRBV2 | . | TRBD1 | CASHTGQGEDNEQFF | TGTGCCAGCCATACGGGACAGGGGGAAGACAATGAGCAGTTCTTC
TRBJ2-6 | TRBV2 | once | . | CASHPKLGSSGANVLTF | TGTGCCAGCCACCCAAAATTAGGGAGCTCTGGGGCCAACGTCCTGACTTTC
TRBJ1-1 | TRBV6-5 | once | . | CASSTTGEMNTEAFF | TGTGCCAGCAGTACGACAGGAGAGATGAACACTGAAGCTTTCTTT
TRBJ2-1 | TRBV7-6 | . | TRBD2 | CASSWSQRGSLHEQFF | TGTGCCAGCAGCTGGAGCCAGCGGGGGTCCTTGCATGAGCAGTTCTTC
TRBJ2-7 | TRBV11-2 | . | . | CASRGASGAYEQYF | TGTGCCAGCCGGGGGGCAAGCGGGGCCTACGAGCAGTACTTC
TRBJ2-7 | TRBV29-1 | . | TRBD2 | CSVEGGTPHEQYF | TGCAGCGTGGAGGGAGGGACCCCCCACGAGCAGTACTTC
TRBJ2-7 | TRBV5-1 | medium-sized | . | CASSLEGGNPYEQYF | TGCGCCAGCAGCTTGGAGGGCGGGAATCCCTACGAGCAGTACTTC